These 10 T cell receptor beta chains share one sample of origin, sequenced in a study of T cell clonotyping in hematopoietic cell transplantation (dated by TCRdb to about 2021). Sample time point, as interpreted from the label and publication: recipient sample about 28 days before transplant, after cytoreduction. Libraries were made using the immunoSEQ multiplex PCR assay. TCRdb stores this immuneACCESS table with in-frame sequences only. Part of the clones is absent; in the studies checked, under half of the shortfall reflects unresolved V genes, and no reason is known for the rest. A total of about 36,000 clones appear in this sample, 90% to 95% of them only once. Of the sample, around 1.5% is held by the ten largest clones. Source: peripheral blood mononuclear cells, taken before stem cell transplant. The receptor set was obtained from a middle-aged man with chronic myeloid leukemia. Some clones in this sample may be carry-over from other donors' samples.

CDR3 sequence reads: CASSLGGRVDEQFF. DNA of the CDR3: TGTGCCAGCAGCTTAGGCGGACGGGTCGATGAGCAGTTCTTC. The chain is built from TRBV7-3 and TRBJ2-1, with unresolved D. The germline V gene encodes CDR1 SGHTA and CDR2 FQGTGA. Trimming took 2 bases from V and 8 from J, leaving 13 bases between them. There are 14 residues in the CDR3.

V usage is TRBV18 and J usage is TRBJ1-3; 7 bases align to TRBD1. Unmatched junction bases numbered 4, after V lost 2 bases and J lost 3 bases. This CDR3 region has 15 residues. Germline V gene sequence: CDR1 KGHSH, CDR2 LQKENI. CDR3 DNA: TGTGCCAGCTCACCATCACAGGGGCGTGGAAACACCATATATTTT. Protein: CASSPSQGRGNTIYF.

This chain uses TRBV19 with TRBJ2-3, with 7 bases matching TRBD2. CDR3 length: 18 amino acids. V lost 2 bases and J lost 6; bases outside the gene matches: 17. Germline V CDR1 and CDR2: LNHDA, SQIVND (reference sequence). This chain's CDR3 is CASSILRPGGYVVDTQYF. As DNA, the CDR3 is TGTGCCAGTAGTATACTCCGACCCGGGGGGTATGTGGTTGATACGCAGTATTTT.

The chain combines TRBV28 with TRBJ2-2; either TRBD1 or TRBD2 may fit D (5 bases each). Germline CDR1 MDHEN, CDR2 SYDVKM. This CDR3 region has 20 residues. With 5 bases removed from V and 0 bases from J, the gap between germline ends came to 25 bases. CDR3 sequence (DNA): TGTGCCAGCAGTGTCCTCTGGGGGAGACAGAGAGATTCGAACACCGGGGAGCTGTTTTTT. Its translation: CASSVLWGRQRDSNTGELFF.

The gene calls are TRBV7-8 and TRBJ2-7, with D perhaps given as TRBD1 or TRBD2 (5 bases each). This CDR3 spans 12 amino acids. The V gene lost 5 bases and the J gene lost 6 bases, with 11 bases spanning the gap. Per the germline V gene, CDR1 is SGHVS and CDR2 is FQNEAQ. For the CDR3, the DNA is TGTGCCAGCAGCACCGGGACCCTCGAGCAGTACTTC. Protein product: CASSTGTLEQYF.

This CDR3 reads CASSSTSGGSGRTDTQYF. The CDR3 nucleotides read TGTGCCAGCAGTTCGACTAGCGGGGGTTCGGGGCGTACAGATACGCAGTATTTT. The J gene is TRBJ2-3, the V gene TRBV5-4, with 12 bases lining up with TRBD2. Germline values: CDR1 SGHNT, CDR2 YYREEE (reference sequence). The CDR3 runs 18 residues. V lost 5 bases, J lost 3 bases, and 13 bases stayed unmatched.

The gene calls are TRBV11-2 and TRBJ2-1; 9 bases align to TRBD1. V was clipped by 5 bases and J by 13 bases; unmatched bases: 15. The CDR3 length is 15 residues. Germline loops: CDR1 SGHAT, CDR2 FQNNGV. CDR3 bases: TGTGCCAGCAGCGCTAAGTCGGGACAGGGACCGCAACAGTTCTTC. Translation gives CASSAKSGQGPQQFF.

The rearrangement joins TRBV7-9 to TRBJ1-3; 7 bases are a match to TRBD1. The length of the CDR3 is 16 residues. V was clipped by 1 base and J by 1 base; unmatched bases: 4. The germline CDR1 and CDR2 sequences are SEHNR and FQNEAQ (reference sequence). CDR3 protein: CASSLGGGGSGNTIYF. In DNA, the CDR3 is TGTGCCAGCAGCTTAGGAGGGGGCGGATCTGGAAACACCATATATTTT.

The V call is TRBV19, the J call TRBJ1-6; D is ambiguous. The CDR3 is made up of 14 amino acids. V lost 4 bases and J 11 bases, leaving 15 bases between the germline ends. The germline V gene has CDR1 LNHDA and CDR2 SQIVND (reference sequence). The CDR3 spells CASSNAGLMAPLHF. The DNA for the CDR3 is TGTGCCAGTAGTAACGCCGGGCTCATGGCACCCCTCCACTTT.

This chain uses TRBV5-1 with TRBJ1-1; D is undetermined. V was trimmed by 3 bases and J by 1 base, leaving 10 bases between them. Germline assignment: CDR1 SGHRS and CDR2 YFSETQ. The CDR3 spans 14 residues. DNA of the CDR3: TGCGCCAGCAGCTGGAGCTTTTCGAACACTGAAGCTTTCTTT. Translation: CASSWSFSNTEAFF.